The clone carrying this T cell receptor beta chain has only a few counts. What it binds is unknown. The sample is drawn from a study of beta chain features in type 1 diabetes. The authors took one heparinised blood draw, averaging about 120 mL, from each donor. Since all of the isolated RNA was reverse transcribed, expressed TCRB transcripts were what got sequenced. Produced via immunoSEQ multiplex PCR; TCRdb's table is partial and in-frame only. The profile shows about 140,000 clones, around 13% of them singletons. Overall study findings and caveats: In comparison with healthy donors, patients had naive, central memory and Treg TCRB repertoires that appeared more similar. In all four CD4+ subsets, TCRB CDR3 length was significantly, moderately reduced in type 1 diabetes.

Sequenced input: central memory CD4+ T cells from blood. This receptor was identified in a man between 18 and 35 years old with type 1 diabetes.

CDR3 sequence (DNA): TGTGCCAGCAGCCCAAGGACAGGGGATAACTATGGCTACACCTTC. Its protein product is CASSPRTGDNYGYTF. The gene calls are TRBV11-2 and TRBJ1-2; 9 nucleotides line up with TRBD1. Trimming took 5 bases from V and 1 from J; bases not matched to a gene: 5. The germline gives CDR1 SGHAT, CDR2 FQNNGV. CDR3 length equals 15 residues. Looking up the rest from reference TRBV11-2 and TRBJ1-2 gives the full variable domain: EAGVAQSPRYKIIEKRQSVAFWCNPISGHATLYWYQQILGQGPKLLIQFQNNGVVDDSQLPKDRFSAERLKGVDSTLKIQPAKLEDSAVYLCASSPRTGDNYGYTFGSGTRLTVV.